One sample yielded the 11 T cell receptor beta chains listed below, sequenced in a study of blood T cell repertoires in COVID-19. Repertoires were generated with immunoSEQ multiplex PCR, while TCRdb's copy carries only in-frame clones and drops some. The sample shows 100,000 to 150,000 clones, 85% to 90% of them seen only once. Sequencing was done on a sample of peripheral blood. All receptors come from a woman between 45 and 65 years old with acute or convalescent COVID-19.

As DNA, the CDR3 is TGCGCCAGCAGCGTCCCCCGGGACAGGGCCCAACGGACTAGCGGGAGTAGTCAAGAGACCCAGTACTTC. Protein sequence: CASSVPRDRAQRTSGSSQETQYF. The chain has TRBV5-1 and TRBJ2-5; TRBD2 aligns across 13 bases. Germline-derived CDR1 and CDR2 are SGHRS and YFSETQ. V lost 4 bases to trimming and J lost 2 bases; unmatched junction nucleotides: 26. The CDR3 totals 23 residues.

The chain employs TRBV11-3 and TRBJ2-3, with TRBD1 identical over 11 bases. The CDR3 contains 16 residues. The V and J ends lost 4 bases and 4 bases, in that order; junction bases with no gene match: 7. CDR1 and CDR2 (germline): SGHNT, YENEEA. The chain's CDR3 is CASSWTGGFPPDTQYF. The CDR3 bases are TGTGCCAGCAGCTGGACAGGGGGCTTCCCCCCAGATACGCAGTATTTT.

Concerning this clone itself: Other DNA sequences from this sample encode an identical CDR3 as well. The V gene is TRBV24-1, the J gene TRBJ1-1; unclear D gene. This CDR3 contains 12 residues. Trimming cost V 9 bases and J 5 bases, with 12 bases left between them. Per the germline V gene, CDR1 is KGHDR and CDR2 is SFDVKD. The CDR3 region has the DNA TGTGCCACCTCGGGTCCGGGGACTGAAGCTTTCTTT. Translating it yields CATSGPGTEAFF.

The chain joins TRBV4-3 to TRBJ2-1; 10 nucleotides match TRBD2. The CDR3 has 20 residues. Germline CDR1 and CDR2: LGHNA and YSLEER. Trimming cost V 0 bases and J 1 base; bases outside gene matches: 12. CDR3 coding DNA: TGCGCCAGCAGCCAAGATGAAAGCGGGAGGGTCGTTGGGTCCTACAATGAGCAGTTCTTC. This translates into CASSQDESGRVVGSYNEQFF.

V and J are TRBV6-2 or TRBV6-3 and TRBJ2-6, with 9 bases fitting TRBD1. The V segment lost 4 bases and the J segment 0 bases; nucleotides outside the gene matches: 7. This CDR3 spans 18 amino acids. Germline V gene lookup returns CDR1 MNHEY and CDR2 SVGEGT. This CDR3 is CASSSSRDRDSGANVLTF. For the CDR3, the DNA is TGTGCCAGCAGTTCCTCCCGGGACAGGGACTCTGGGGCCAACGTCCTGACTTTC.

CDR3 nucleotides: TGTGCCAGCTCCCCAACGGGACAGATACACTACAATGAGCAGTTCTTC. Its protein is CASSPTGQIHYNEQFF. The chain combines TRBV18 with TRBJ2-1, with TRBD1 matching 7 bases. Germline-derived CDR1 and CDR2 are KGHSH and LQKENI. Trimming cost V 6 bases and J 3 bases; bases outside gene matches: 11. The CDR3 loop spans 16 amino acids.

The V gene is TRBV2, the J gene TRBJ1-1, with D possibly TRBD1 on 6 matching bases. Trimming shortened V by 7 bases and J by 5 bases, and 14 bases separated the two germline ends. From germline, CDR1 is SNHLY and CDR2 FYNNEI. There are 13 residues in the CDR3. CDR3 coding DNA: TGTGCCAGCATGAGTGGGGGCGGAACTGAAGCTTTCTTT. It is translated as CASMSGGGTEAFF.

The chain has TRBV19 and TRBJ1-5; TRBD1 agrees at 7 bases. The CDR3 runs to 17 residues. With 9 bases clipped from V and 0 bases from J, the junction kept 14 bases outside the gene matches. CDR1 and CDR2 (germline): LNHDA, SQIVND (reference sequence). The DNA for the CDR3 is TGTGCCAGCCTAGGGACAGATCTGTTTCTTAGCAATCAGCCCCAGCATTTT. Translating gives CASLGTDLFLSNQPQHF.

V usage is TRBV13 and J usage is TRBJ2-1; 10 nucleotides match TRBD1. The CDR3 covers 16 residues. Germline-derived CDR1 and CDR2 are PRHDT and FYEKMQ (reference sequence). The V segment lost 5 bases and the J segment 9 bases; nucleotides outside the gene matches: 13. CDR3 nucleotide sequence: TGTGCCAGCAGCATAGCCCCCGGGACAGGGGCAGGTGAGCAGTTCTTC. It specifies CASSIAPGTGAGEQFF. Complete variable domain (other parts from reference TRBV13 and TRBJ2-1): AAGVIQSPRHLIKEKRETATLKCYPIPRHDTVYWYQQGPGQDPQFLISFYEKMQSDKGSIPDRFSAQQFSDYHSELNMSSLELGDSALYFCASSIAPGTGAGEQFFGPGTRLTVL.

The chain employs TRBV7-2 and TRBJ2-5; 8 nucleotides line up with TRBD2. CDR1 and CDR2 (germline): SGHTA, FQGNSA. The CDR3 is made up of 15 amino acids. The J segment lost 5 bases and the V segment lost 6 bases, leaving 11 bases of the junction unmatched. The CDR3 reads CASRIRSGGSETQYF. DNA for the CDR3: TGTGCCAGCAGAATTCGATCGGGAGGGTCCGAGACCCAGTACTTC.

The V and J genes are TRBV28 and TRBJ2-3; 7 positions agree with TRBD2. The germline gives CDR1 MDHEN, CDR2 SYDVKM. Trimming cost V 5 bases and J 4 bases; bases outside gene matches: 6. CDR3 length: 14 residues. The CDR3 is CASSPRLAPDTQYF. The CDR3 DNA is TGTGCCAGCAGTCCTCGACTAGCTCCAGATACGCAGTATTTT.